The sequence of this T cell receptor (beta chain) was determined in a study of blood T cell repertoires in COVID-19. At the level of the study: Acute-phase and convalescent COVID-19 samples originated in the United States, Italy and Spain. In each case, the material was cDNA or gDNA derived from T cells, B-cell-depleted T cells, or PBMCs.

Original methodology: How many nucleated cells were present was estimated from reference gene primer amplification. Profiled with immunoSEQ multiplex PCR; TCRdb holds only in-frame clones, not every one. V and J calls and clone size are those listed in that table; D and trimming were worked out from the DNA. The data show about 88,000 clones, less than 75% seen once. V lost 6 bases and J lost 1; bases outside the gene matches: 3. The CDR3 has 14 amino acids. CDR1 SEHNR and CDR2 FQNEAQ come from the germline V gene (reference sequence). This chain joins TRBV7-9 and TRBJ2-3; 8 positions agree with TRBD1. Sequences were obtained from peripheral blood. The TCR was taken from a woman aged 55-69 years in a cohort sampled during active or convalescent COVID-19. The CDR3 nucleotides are TGTGCCAGCAGGAGGGGACAGGGCACAGATACGCAGTATTTT. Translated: CASRRGQGTDTQYF.